Presented here are 8 T cell receptor beta chains from one specimen sequenced in a study of cytomegalovirus exposure and HLA in healthy donors. PCR amplification relied on 60 Vbeta primers (plus 13 Jbeta primers). Repertoires were generated with immunoSEQ multiplex PCR, while TCRdb's copy carries only in-frame clones and drops some. The sample lists 80,000 or so clones, 55% to 75% occurring once. Sample: PBMCs. The receptors derive from a man in his thirties or forties in good health and CMV-seropositive.

This clone has only a few counts. The J gene is TRBJ2-7, the V gene TRBV13; no reliable D call. The CDR3 extends over 12 amino acids. Trimming stripped 4 bases from V and 0 bases from J, with 4 bases between. Germline values: CDR1 PRHDT, CDR2 FYEKMQ (reference sequence). CDR3 in DNA: TGTGCCAGCAGCTATAACTCCTACGAGCAGTACTTC. Its translation is CASSYNSYEQYF.

The chain combines TRBV28 with TRBJ2-1, with TRBD2 as a possible D gene (6 bases). Trimming left V 6 bases short and J 8 bases short, with 14 bases between. This CDR3 contains 13 residues. Germline assignment: CDR1 MDHEN and CDR2 SYDVKM. CDR3 DNA: TGTGCCAGCAGAAAAGGAGGGCGGGATGAGCAGTTCTTC. This encodes CASRKGGRDEQFF.

The V and J genes are TRBV28 and TRBJ1-2, with D uncertain. Trimming removed 6 bases from V and 2 bases from J, with 13 bases in between. This CDR3 is built from 14 residues. CDR1 and CDR2 from the germline V gene are MDHEN and SYDVKM. CDR3 DNA sequence: TGTGCCAGCAGGCATATAACTCGCAACTATGGCTACACCTTC. This gives the protein CASRHITRNYGYTF.

This clone was detected a few times. The chain carries TRBV4-1 and TRBJ2-3; possible D gene TRBD2, 6 bases. CDR1 MGHRA and CDR2 YSYEKL come from the germline V gene. This CDR3 spans 15 amino acids. Trimming took 2 bases from V and 11 from J, leaving 20 bases between them. CDR3 DNA: TGCGCCAGCAGCCAATCCCCCTTGGCGGGACGTAGGCAGTATTTT. Protein product: CASSQSPLAGRRQYF.

CDR3 loop: CASSAKTGENTEAFF. CDR3 sequence (DNA): TGCGCCAGCAGCGCGAAGACAGGGGAGAACACTGAAGCTTTCTTT. The rearrangement uses TRBV5-1 and TRBJ1-1; 8 nucleotides align to TRBD1. This CDR3 is 15 amino acids long. V dropped 4 bases and J dropped 1; count of bases not matched to a gene: 6. Germline assignment: CDR1 SGHRS and CDR2 YFSETQ.

This clone showed up just a few times. V usage is TRBV7-9 and J usage is TRBJ1-5; 8 positions match TRBD1. CDR1 and CDR2 from the germline V gene are SEHNR and FQNEAQ (reference sequence). V shed 5 bases, J shed 3 bases, and the junction held 6 bases outside the gene matches. The CDR3 runs to 15 residues. Here the CDR3 DNA reads TGTGCCAGCAGCAATACAGGGGGTGTCAATCAGCCCCAGCATTTT. Protein product: CASSNTGGVNQPQHF.

This sequence joins TRBV9 and TRBJ1-1; D is perhaps TRBD1 (5 bases). The CDR3 spans 15 residues. CDR1 and CDR2 from the germline V gene are SGDLS and YYNGEE. Trimming took off 2 bases at V and 4 bases at J, with 15 bases between the two ends. The CDR3, as DNA: TGTGCCAGCAGCGTGGGGCTGGGGGGAGGCACTGAAGCTTTCTTT. Encoded protein: CASSVGLGGGTEAFF. Full variable domain (rest looked up from reference TRBV9 and TRBJ1-1): DSGVTQTPKHLITATGQRVTLRCSPRSGDLSVYWYQQSLDQGLQFLIQYYNGEERAKGNILERFSAQQFPDLHSELNLSSLELGDSALYFCASSVGLGGGTEAFFGQGTRLTVV.

The V call is TRBV6-4, the J call TRBJ2-3; the D is unclear. CDR1 is MRHNA, CDR2 SNTAGT, per germline. Trimming stripped 4 bases from V and 5 bases from J, with 10 bases between. The CDR3 sequence is 13 residues long. The CDR3 DNA sequence: TGTGCCAGCAGTGTAGAGGCACGAGATACGCAGTATTTT. Translated, it gives CASSVEARDTQYF.